This T cell receptor beta chain was obtained from a study of identical twins. Study-wide results and caveats: Abundant beta clonotypes from cord blood bore fewer insertions; memory repertoires lacked this pattern. Findings depended on cross-sectional statistics rather than tracking the same donors.

TCRdb redid the calling of the 5' RACE reads with MiXCR, one entry per CDR3 protein. The sample yields a few hundred thousand distinct CDR3 sequences, more than 9% seen once. Every one of the donors was a healthy Caucasian. Germline V lookup: CDR1 MNHEY, CDR2 SVGEGT. V was trimmed by 6 bases and J by 9 bases, leaving 15 bases between them. The CDR3 runs to 13 residues. Ten or more counts support this clonotype. As yet, its antigen is unknown. This sample was also put to use in a study of yellow fever vaccine responses in identical twins.

The TCR comes from a woman between 18 and 29 years old in good health. Sequenced: PBMCs. The chain employs TRBV6-2 or TRBV6-3 and TRBJ2-1; D is uncertain. In DNA, the CDR3 is TGTGCCAGCAGCCTCGTCCTTTTGAGTGAGCAGTTCTTC. It yields the protein CASSLVLLSEQFF.